The T cell receptor (beta chain) described here comes from a study of blood T cell repertoires in COVID-19. Study in general: The United States, Italy and Spain provided the acute and convalescent COVID-19 samples.

V was pared by 7 bases and J by 6 bases, with 22 bases between. The germline gives CDR1 MNHEY, CDR2 SMNVEV (reference sequence). This CDR3 comprises 15 residues. Libraries were prepared by immunoSEQ multiplex PCR; TCRdb keeps only in-frame clonotypes and omits some of them. Of nearly 250,000 clones in the sample, more than 70% were seen once. What was sequenced was PBMCs or T cells enriched from blood (not recorded which). V is TRBV27 and J is TRBJ2-7, with a weak D call TRBD2 (5 bases). The TCR sequence derives from a woman aged 45 to 65 who had recovered from COVID-19. CDR3 region: CASKGDRSRPFEQYF. CDR3 in DNA: TGTGCCAGCAAGGGAGACCGTAGCAGACCATTCGAGCAGTACTTC.